This is a list of T cell receptor beta chains from one sample in a study of OX40 agonist ivuxolimab in advanced cancers. The protocol was immunoSEQ multiplex PCR, while the TCRdb copy is restricted to in-frame clones and leaves out a portion. Here the sample spans under 55,000 clones, 75% to 85% being singletons. This sample comprised CD4+ or CD8+ T cells sorted from blood, obtained in a trial of the OX40 agonist ivuxolimab. The receptors originated from an adult with an advanced solid tumor such as melanoma, head and neck, liver or kidney cancer. Both conserved end residues are part of each CDR3. The order of the fields is D gene, clone size, V gene, CDR3 length, J gene, CDR3 protein, CDR3 DNA. A D gene is named only where the DNA matches it firmly. Size is stated for part of the rows, as once, few or many counts, or as a class when the clone is expanded.

D gene: -
clone size: -
V gene: TRBV10-2
CDR3 length: 15
J gene: TRBJ1-5
CDR3 protein: CASSESGGDHQPQHF
CDR3 DNA: TGCGCCAGCAGTGAGTCGGGAGGCGACCATCAGCCCCAGCATTTT

D gene: -
clone size: -
V gene: TRBV5-1
CDR3 length: 15
J gene: TRBJ1-4
CDR3 protein: CASSLDSPRGEKLFF
CDR3 DNA: TGCGCCAGCAGCTTGGACAGCCCCAGGGGTGAAAAACTGTTTTTT

D gene: TRBD1
clone size: once
V gene: TRBV11-1
CDR3 length: 15
J gene: TRBJ2-7
CDR3 protein: CASSATGAANYEQYF
CDR3 DNA: TGTGCCAGCAGCGCGACAGGGGCCGCAAACTACGAGCAGTACTTC

D gene: TRBD1
clone size: -
V gene: TRBV5-1
CDR3 length: 15
J gene: TRBJ1-2
CDR3 protein: CASSLAGQGASGYTF
CDR3 DNA: TGCGCCAGCAGCTTGGCTGGACAGGGGGCAAGTGGCTACACCTTC

D gene: -
clone size: -
V gene: TRBV7-3
CDR3 length: 16
J gene: TRBJ1-2
CDR3 protein: CASSPTGNGLEYGYTF
CDR3 DNA: TGTGCCAGCAGCCCGACAGGAAACGGGTTAGAATATGGCTACACCTTC

D gene: -
clone size: -
V gene: TRBV20-1
CDR3 length: 11
J gene: TRBJ2-4
CDR3 protein: CSASPKGIQYF
CDR3 DNA: TGCAGTGCTAGCCCTAAGGGCATTCAGTACTTC

D gene: -
clone size: once
V gene: TRBV15
CDR3 length: 19
J gene: TRBJ2-6
CDR3 protein: CATSRVWAGLASGANVLTF
CDR3 DNA: TGTGCCACCAGCAGAGTGTGGGCAGGCCTGGCTTCTGGGGCCAACGTCCTGACTTTC

D gene: -
clone size: -
V gene: TRBV6-1
CDR3 length: 14
J gene: TRBJ1-5
CDR3 protein: CASSVIRGNQPQHF
CDR3 DNA: TGTGCCAGCAGTGTAATAAGGGGCAATCAGCCCCAGCATTTT

D gene: -
clone size: -
V gene: TRBV9
CDR3 length: 15
J gene: TRBJ2-3
CDR3 protein: CASSILGGHTDTQYF
CDR3 DNA: TGTGCCAGCAGCATCCTAGGTGGGCACACAGATACGCAGTATTTT

D gene: TRBD1
clone size: once
V gene: TRBV7-3
CDR3 length: 16
J gene: TRBJ1-6
CDR3 protein: CASSSGGQAYNSPLHF
CDR3 DNA: TGTGCCAGCAGCTCGGGGGGACAGGCTTATAATTCACCCCTCCACTTT

D gene: -
clone size: -
V gene: TRBV7-9
CDR3 length: 16
J gene: TRBJ2-5
CDR3 protein: CASSLEGFGFQETQYF
CDR3 DNA: TGTGCCAGCAGCTTAGAGGGCTTTGGTTTTCAAGAGACCCAGTACTTC

D gene: -
clone size: -
V gene: TRBV2
CDR3 length: 13
J gene: TRBJ2-7
CDR3 protein: CASSETFSYEQYF
CDR3 DNA: TGTGCCAGCAGTGAAACGTTCTCCTACGAGCAGTACTTC

D gene: TRBD2
clone size: once
V gene: TRBV4-2
CDR3 length: 16
J gene: TRBJ2-1
CDR3 protein: CASSQVGLAADNEQFF
CDR3 DNA: TGTGCCAGCAGCCAAGTGGGACTAGCGGCGGACAATGAGCAGTTCTTC

D gene: TRBD2
clone size: -
V gene: TRBV9
CDR3 length: 17
J gene: TRBJ2-5
CDR3 protein: CASSVGDAGGLQETQYF
CDR3 DNA: TGTGCCAGCAGCGTAGGGGATGCGGGGGGCCTCCAAGAGACCCAGTACTTC

D gene: -
clone size: -
V gene: TRBV23-1
CDR3 length: 14
J gene: TRBJ2-1
CDR3 protein: CASSQWWRSNEQFF
CDR3 DNA: TGCGCCAGCAGTCAATGGTGGCGGTCAAATGAGCAGTTCTTC

D gene: TRBD1
clone size: once
V gene: TRBV7-7
CDR3 length: 13
J gene: TRBJ2-5
CDR3 protein: CASSRTGVETQYF
CDR3 DNA: TGTGCTAGCAGCAGGACAGGGGTAGAGACCCAGTACTTC

D gene: -
clone size: -
V gene: TRBV2
CDR3 length: 15
J gene: TRBJ1-6
CDR3 protein: CASSEGAGRNSPLHF
CDR3 DNA: TGTGCCAGCAGTGAAGGGGCAGGTAGAAATTCACCCCTCCACTTT

D gene: -
clone size: -
V gene: TRBV28
CDR3 length: 12
J gene: TRBJ2-3
CDR3 protein: CASTLYGDTQYF
CDR3 DNA: TGTGCCAGCACCCTTTATGGCGATACGCAGTATTTT

D gene: TRBD1
clone size: -
V gene: TRBV18
CDR3 length: 14
J gene: TRBJ1-1
CDR3 protein: CASSPPDRVTEAFF
CDR3 DNA: TGTGCCAGCTCACCACCGGACAGGGTTACTGAAGCTTTCTTT

D gene: -
clone size: once
V gene: TRBV7-8
CDR3 length: 14
J gene: TRBJ2-7
CDR3 protein: CASKQGVLSYEQYF
CDR3 DNA: TGTGCCAGCAAGCAAGGGGTTCTATCCTACGAGCAGTACTTC

D gene: -
clone size: once
V gene: TRBV6-4
CDR3 length: 13
J gene: TRBJ1-5
CDR3 protein: CASSPGPNQPQHF
CDR3 DNA: TGTGCCAGCAGCCCGGGTCCTAATCAGCCCCAGCATTTT

D gene: TRBD1
clone size: -
V gene: TRBV7-2
CDR3 length: 15
J gene: TRBJ2-2
CDR3 protein: CASSLVGTVAGELFF
CDR3 DNA: TGTGCCAGCAGCTTAGTGGGGACAGTCGCCGGGGAGCTGTTTTTT

D gene: TRBD2
clone size: -
V gene: TRBV9
CDR3 length: 16
J gene: TRBJ2-3
CDR3 protein: CASSVAGGASTDTQYF
CDR3 DNA: TGTGCCAGCAGCGTAGCCGGGGGGGCTAGCACAGATACGCAGTATTTT

D gene: TRBD1
clone size: -
V gene: TRBV28
CDR3 length: 15
J gene: TRBJ1-4
CDR3 protein: CASSFSGQGGEKLFF
CDR3 DNA: TGTGCCAGCAGTTTTTCGGGACAGGGTGGTGAAAAACTGTTTTTT

D gene: -
clone size: -
V gene: TRBV5-1
CDR3 length: 12
J gene: TRBJ2-5
CDR3 protein: CASGSGAETQYF
CDR3 DNA: TGCGCCAGCGGCTCAGGGGCAGAGACCCAGTACTTC

D gene: -
clone size: once
V gene: TRBV25-1
CDR3 length: 11
J gene: TRBJ1-1
CDR3 protein: CASSVSTEAFF
CDR3 DNA: TGTGCCAGCAGTGTGAGCACTGAAGCTTTCTTT

D gene: TRBD1
clone size: -
V gene: TRBV9
CDR3 length: 14
J gene: TRBJ1-5
CDR3 protein: CASSPTGGVEPQHF
CDR3 DNA: TGTGCCAGCAGCCCTACAGGGGGCGTTGAGCCCCAGCATTTT

D gene: TRBD2
clone size: -
V gene: TRBV5-6
CDR3 length: 15
J gene: TRBJ2-7
CDR3 protein: CASSRPLAGLLGQYF
CDR3 DNA: TGTGCCAGCAGCCGTCCCCTAGCGGGGCTTTTGGGGCAGTACTTC

D gene: -
clone size: medium-sized
V gene: TRBV18
CDR3 length: 16
J gene: TRBJ1-6
CDR3 protein: CASSLNPGIYNSPLHF
CDR3 DNA: TGTGCCAGCTCACTTAATCCGGGGATCTATAATTCACCCCTCCACTTT

D gene: -
clone size: -
V gene: TRBV18
CDR3 length: 14
J gene: TRBJ2-5
CDR3 protein: CASSHRVTQETQYF
CDR3 DNA: TGTGCCAGCTCACATAGGGTCACACAAGAGACCCAGTACTTC

D gene: TRBD2
clone size: -
V gene: TRBV5-4
CDR3 length: 17
J gene: TRBJ2-2
CDR3 protein: CASSLELAGGLTGELFF
CDR3 DNA: TGTGCCAGCAGCTTGGAACTAGCGGGAGGTCTAACCGGGGAGCTGTTTTTT

D gene: -
clone size: -
V gene: TRBV5-4
CDR3 length: 13
J gene: TRBJ2-2
CDR3 protein: CASSFGGSGELFF
CDR3 DNA: TGTGCCAGCAGCTTCGGGGGCAGCGGGGAGCTGTTTTTT

D gene: -
clone size: -
V gene: TRBV19
CDR3 length: 14
J gene: TRBJ2-3
CDR3 protein: CASSSRLETDTQYF
CDR3 DNA: TGTGCCAGTAGTTCCCGACTTGAAACAGATACGCAGTATTTT

D gene: -
clone size: -
V gene: TRBV28
CDR3 length: 15
J gene: TRBJ1-2
CDR3 protein: CASRAGTATNYGYTF
CDR3 DNA: TGTGCCAGCAGGGCCGGGACGGCTACTAACTATGGCTACACCTTC

D gene: TRBD2
clone size: -
V gene: TRBV29-1
CDR3 length: 16
J gene: TRBJ2-3
CDR3 protein: CSVGSLAGVGTDTQYF
CDR3 DNA: TGCAGCGTTGGATCTCTAGCGGGAGTGGGGACAGATACGCAGTATTTT

D gene: -
clone size: once
V gene: TRBV27
CDR3 length: 15
J gene: TRBJ1-2
CDR3 protein: CASSFREQAPYGYTF
CDR3 DNA: TGTGCCAGCAGTTTTAGGGAACAGGCCCCCTATGGCTACACCTTC

D gene: -
clone size: -
V gene: TRBV7-9
CDR3 length: 12
J gene: TRBJ2-1
CDR3 protein: CASSFEVFEQFF
CDR3 DNA: TGTGCCAGCAGCTTTGAGGTCTTTGAGCAGTTCTTC

D gene: -
clone size: -
V gene: TRBV19
CDR3 length: 15
J gene: TRBJ1-5
CDR3 protein: CASSRQTTLNQPQHF
CDR3 DNA: TGTGCCAGTAGTAGACAGACGACCCTCAATCAGCCCCAGCATTTT

D gene: TRBD2
clone size: -
V gene: TRBV9
CDR3 length: 16
J gene: TRBJ2-1
CDR3 protein: CASSSQLAGGNNEQFF
CDR3 DNA: TGTGCCAGCAGCTCCCAACTAGCGGGAGGTAACAATGAGCAGTTCTTC

D gene: -
clone size: -
V gene: TRBV28
CDR3 length: 14
J gene: TRBJ1-5
CDR3 protein: CASSFEAGNQPQHF
CDR3 DNA: TGTGCCAGCAGTTTCGAAGCAGGAAATCAGCCCCAGCATTTT

D gene: -
clone size: -
V gene: TRBV10-3
CDR3 length: 14
J gene: TRBJ2-7
CDR3 protein: CAISESLDPYEQYF
CDR3 DNA: TGTGCCATCAGTGAGTCGTTGGACCCCTACGAGCAGTACTTC

D gene: -
clone size: -
V gene: TRBV7-9
CDR3 length: 15
J gene: TRBJ1-2
CDR3 protein: CASRPAGTALLGYTF
CDR3 DNA: TGTGCCAGCAGACCGGCCGGGACTGCCCTTTTGGGCTACACCTTC

D gene: TRBD1
clone size: -
V gene: TRBV19
CDR3 length: 15
J gene: TRBJ1-5
CDR3 protein: CASSIGDRGRQPQHF
CDR3 DNA: TGTGCCAGTAGTATAGGTGACAGGGGGAGACAGCCCCAGCATTTT

D gene: -
clone size: -
V gene: TRBV9
CDR3 length: 13
J gene: TRBJ2-5
CDR3 protein: CASSRVGQETQYF
CDR3 DNA: TGTGCCAGCAGCCGAGTGGGGCAAGAGACCCAGTACTTC

D gene: -
clone size: -
V gene: TRBV4-1
CDR3 length: 13
J gene: TRBJ2-5
CDR3 protein: CASSQEGRETQYF
CDR3 DNA: TGCGCCAGCAGCCAAGAGGGGCGGGAGACCCAGTACTTC

D gene: -
clone size: few
V gene: TRBV19
CDR3 length: 15
J gene: TRBJ2-1
CDR3 protein: CASSPNRGLYNEQFF
CDR3 DNA: TGTGCCAGTAGTCCCAACAGGGGACTTTACAATGAGCAGTTCTTC

D gene: -
clone size: -
V gene: TRBV5-4
CDR3 length: 17
J gene: TRBJ2-1
CDR3 protein: CASSPRRGGAPYNEQFF
CDR3 DNA: TGTGCCAGCAGCCCGCGCCGTGGAGGGGCACCCTACAATGAGCAGTTCTTC

D gene: -
clone size: -
V gene: TRBV5-6
CDR3 length: 15
J gene: TRBJ1-1
CDR3 protein: CASIFGETRTSEAFF
CDR3 DNA: TGTGCCAGCATCTTTGGGGAGACCCGGACCTCTGAAGCTTTCTTT

D gene: -
clone size: -
V gene: TRBV4-2
CDR3 length: 14
J gene: TRBJ1-1
CDR3 protein: CASSQESRKGEAFF
CDR3 DNA: TGTGCCAGCAGCCAAGAAAGCAGAAAAGGCGAAGCTTTCTTT

D gene: -
clone size: -
V gene: TRBV28
CDR3 length: 15
J gene: TRBJ2-2
CDR3 protein: CASSLLAGGTGELFF
CDR3 DNA: TGTGCCAGCAGTCTCCTGGCCGGGGGCACCGGGGAGCTGTTTTTT

D gene: -
clone size: -
V gene: TRBV7-2
CDR3 length: 13
J gene: TRBJ2-3
CDR3 protein: CASSSRWGDTQYF
CDR3 DNA: TGTGCCAGCAGCTCCCGCTGGGGGGATACGCAGTATTTT

D gene: TRBD1
clone size: -
V gene: TRBV30
CDR3 length: 14
J gene: TRBJ1-2
CDR3 protein: CACGTGGQTGGYTF
CDR3 DNA: TGTGCCTGCGGGACAGGAGGCCAGACGGGTGGCTACACCTTC